This entry concerns a single TCR beta chain. Time point here: blood 2 weeks post-SBRT. Treatment in this sample: 15 Gy SBRT to primary tumor, nephrectomy 4 weeks later. Serial blood draws occurred at baseline and 2 and 4 weeks post-SBRT. This renal cell carcinoma was of the clear cell type. Measured with immunoSEQ multiplex PCR; TCRdb has only the in-frame clones, and not every one. The table records about 130,000 clones, roughly four fifths of them present only once. CDR3 size: 15 residues. Trimming removed 1 base at V and 4 bases at J, with 13 bases between. Germline CDR1 SGHRS, CDR2 YFSETQ. The sample originates from a study of radiation and T cells in renal cell carcinoma. Study-level background: Nephrectomy followed 15 Gy stereotactic body radiation by 4 weeks.

The sample consisted of blood, taken from a patient whose treatment included radiotherapy and nephrectomy. The rearrangement links TRBV5-1 to TRBJ2-3; D uncertain. The sequence was collected from a man between 45 and 60 years old with renal cell carcinoma. The CDR3 bases are TGCGCCAGCAGCTTGCAGTCGGCGACTCCAGATACGCAGTATTTT. It is translated as CASSLQSATPDTQYF.